These 2 T cell receptor beta chains share one sample of origin, sequenced in a study of cytomegalovirus exposure and HLA in healthy donors. PCR used 60 Vbeta primers and 13 Jbeta primers. Libraries were prepared by immunoSEQ multiplex PCR; TCRdb keeps only in-frame clonotypes and omits some of them. The table lists 160,000 or so clones, more than 75% of them singletons. The sample taken for sequencing was PBMCs. These receptors originate from a woman aged 18-29 years in good health and CMV-seronegative.

The gene calls are TRBV29-1 and TRBJ1-2; 9 nucleotides agree with TRBD1. Germline V gene lookup returns CDR1 SQVTM and CDR2 ANQGSEA. The CDR3 has 14 amino acids. Trimming removed 4 bases from V and 8 bases from J; junction bases left unmatched: 11. The CDR3 reads CSVGHLDRGNGYTF. Here the CDR3 DNA reads TGCAGCGTTGGTCATCTGGACAGGGGAAACGGCTACACCTTC. Complete variable domain (other parts from reference TRBV29-1 and TRBJ1-2): SAVISQKPSRDICQRGTSLTIQCQVDSQVTMMFWYRQQPGQSLTLIATANQGSEATYESGFVIDKFPISRPNLTFSTLTVSNMSPEDSSIYLCSVGHLDRGNGYTFGSGTRLTVV.

This sequence joins TRBV7-9 and TRBJ1-4; TRBD1 is a possible D gene (5 bases). Trimming shortened V by 5 bases and J by 7 bases, and 17 bases separated the two germline ends. The CDR3 consists of 15 residues. The germline CDR1 and CDR2 sequences are SEHNR and FQNEAQ (reference sequence). The DNA of the CDR3 is TGTGCCAGCAGCCTCGACATCCAGGGAGGTGAAAAACTGTTTTTT. Its protein is CASSLDIQGGEKLFF. Together with reference TRBV7-9 and TRBJ1-4, the CDR3 gives the full variable domain: DTGVSQNPRHKITKRGQNVTFRCDPISEHNRLYWYRQTLGQGPEFLTYFQNEAQLEKSRLLSDRFSAERPKGSFSTLEIQRTEQGDSAMYLCASSLDIQGGEKLFFGSGTQLSVL.